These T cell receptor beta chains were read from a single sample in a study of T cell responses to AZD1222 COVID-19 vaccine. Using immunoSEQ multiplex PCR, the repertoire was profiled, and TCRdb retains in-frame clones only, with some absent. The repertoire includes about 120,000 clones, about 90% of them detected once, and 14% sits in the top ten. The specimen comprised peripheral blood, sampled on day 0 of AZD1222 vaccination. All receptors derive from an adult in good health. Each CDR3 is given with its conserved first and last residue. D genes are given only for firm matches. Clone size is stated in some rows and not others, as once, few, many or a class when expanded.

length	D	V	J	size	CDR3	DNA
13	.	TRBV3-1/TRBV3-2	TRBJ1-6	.	CASSQGGNSPLHF	TGTGCCAGCAGCCAAGGGGGCAATTCACCCCTCCACTTT
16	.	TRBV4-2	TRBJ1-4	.	CASSQGDLSTNEKLFF	TGTGCCAGCAGCCAAGGGGATCTCTCAACTAATGAAAAACTGTTTTTT
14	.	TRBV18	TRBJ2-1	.	CASSTGGAYNEQFF	TGTGCCAGCTCCACTGGCGGGGCCTACAATGAGCAGTTCTTC
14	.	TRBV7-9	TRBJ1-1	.	CASSQQGTRTEAFF	TGTGCCAGCAGCCAACAGGGAACTCGCACTGAAGCTTTCTTT
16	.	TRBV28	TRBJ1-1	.	CASSTHRTELNTEAFF	TGTGCCAGCAGTACTCATCGGACAGAGCTGAACACTGAAGCTTTCTTT
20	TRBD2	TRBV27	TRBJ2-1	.	CASSFRDRRLAATSYNEQFF	TGTGCCAGCAGTTTTCGGGACAGACGACTAGCGGCGACCTCCTACAATGAGCAGTTCTTC
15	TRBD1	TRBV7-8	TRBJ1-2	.	CASSPRQGPNYGYTF	TGTGCCAGCAGCCCTCGACAGGGCCCTAACTATGGCTACACCTTC
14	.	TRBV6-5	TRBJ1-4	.	CASRYTATNEKLFF	TGTGCCAGCAGGTACACCGCAACTAATGAAAAACTGTTTTTT
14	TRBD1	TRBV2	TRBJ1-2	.	CASSPKTGVSGYTF	TGTGCCAGCAGTCCTAAGACAGGGGTGTCTGGCTACACCTTC
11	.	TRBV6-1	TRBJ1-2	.	CASSEWTGYTF	TGTGCCAGCAGTGAATGGACGGGCTACACCTTC
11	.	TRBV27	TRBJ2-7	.	CASSLSYEQYF	TGTGCCAGCAGTTTATCCTACGAGCAGTACTTC
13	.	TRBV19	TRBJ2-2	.	CASSIQGSGELFF	TGTGCCAGTAGTATACAGGGTTCTGGGGAGCTGTTTTTT
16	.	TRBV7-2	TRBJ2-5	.	CASSLSGPGGQETQYF	TGTGCCAGCAGCTTGAGTGGACCCGGAGGTCAAGAGACCCAGTACTTC
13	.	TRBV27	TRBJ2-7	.	CASSKTLTYEQYF	TGTGCCAGCAGTAAGACCTTGACCTACGAGCAGTACTTC
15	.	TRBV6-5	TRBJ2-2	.	CASRRGQIMPGELFF	TGTGCCAGCAGAAGAGGACAGATCATGCCCGGGGAGCTGTTTTTT
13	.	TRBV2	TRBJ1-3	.	CASSGGTGNTIYF	TGTGCCAGCAGTGGGGGTACAGGAAACACCATATATTTT
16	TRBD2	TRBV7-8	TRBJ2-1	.	CASSLTSGGTYNEQFF	TGTGCCAGCAGCTTAACTAGCGGGGGAACCTACAATGAGCAGTTCTTC
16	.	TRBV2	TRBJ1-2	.	CASSDSAGVVGYGYTF	TGTGCCAGCAGTGATTCCGCAGGGGTCGTTGGCTATGGCTACACCTTC
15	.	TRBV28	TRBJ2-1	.	CASSPPVWPAHEQFF	TGTGCCAGCAGTCCCCCCGTATGGCCAGCACATGAGCAGTTCTTC
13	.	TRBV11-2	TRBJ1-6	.	CASSFAGNSPLHF	TGTGCCAGCAGCTTTGCCGGAAATTCACCCCTCCACTTT
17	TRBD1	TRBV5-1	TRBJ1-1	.	CASSETGASVLGTEAFF	TGCGCCAGCAGCGAAACAGGGGCCTCAGTTCTGGGCACTGAAGCTTTCTTT
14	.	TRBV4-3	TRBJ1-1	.	CASSQRGMNTEAFF	TGCGCCAGCAGCCAAAGGGGAATGAACACTGAAGCTTTCTTT
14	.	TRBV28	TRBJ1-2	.	CASSLQNRALGYTF	TGTGCCAGCAGTTTACAAAACAGGGCGCTAGGCTACACCTTC
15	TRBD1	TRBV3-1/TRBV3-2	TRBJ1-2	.	CASTDGNRDRGGYTF	TGTGCCAGCACCGATGGGAATCGGGACAGGGGAGGCTACACCTTC
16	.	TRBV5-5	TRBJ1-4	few	CASSFLGAKRGEKLFF	TGTGCCAGCAGCTTTTTGGGGGCGAAGAGGGGTGAAAAACTGTTTTTT
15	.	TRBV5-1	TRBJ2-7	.	CASSPGGGGLYEQYF	TGCGCCAGCAGCCCCGGAGGGGGGGGGCTCTACGAGCAGTACTTC
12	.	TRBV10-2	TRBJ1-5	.	CASSDFNQPQHF	TGCGCCAGCAGTGACTTTAATCAGCCCCAGCATTTT
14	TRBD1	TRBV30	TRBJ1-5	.	CALYRGQGNQPQHF	TGTGCCCTATACAGGGGACAGGGCAATCAGCCCCAGCATTTT
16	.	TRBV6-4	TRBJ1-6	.	CASSDTRQERNSPLHF	TGTGCCAGCAGTGACACCCGACAGGAAAGGAATTCACCCCTCCACTTT
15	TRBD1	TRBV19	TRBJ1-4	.	CASSDRDRPNEKLFF	TGTGCCAGTAGTGACCGGGACAGACCGAATGAAAAACTGTTTTTT
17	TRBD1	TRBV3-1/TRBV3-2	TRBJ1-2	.	CASSQGTGPSGHYGYTF	TGTGCCAGCAGCCAAGGGACAGGCCCTTCCGGTCACTATGGCTACACCTTC
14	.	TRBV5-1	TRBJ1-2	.	CASSFEAGRGGYTF	TGCGCCAGCAGCTTTGAGGCAGGGCGGGGTGGCTACACCTTC
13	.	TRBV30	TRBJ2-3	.	CAWSVARTDTQYF	TGTGCCTGGAGCGTGGCACGCACAGATACGCAGTATTTT
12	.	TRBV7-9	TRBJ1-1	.	CASSTTGTEAFF	TGTGCCAGCAGCACGACAGGCACTGAAGCTTTCTTT
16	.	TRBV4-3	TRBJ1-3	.	CASSQTEISSGNTIYF	TGCGCCAGCAGCCAAACCGAAATAAGCTCTGGAAACACCATATATTTT
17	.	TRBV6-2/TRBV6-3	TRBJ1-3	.	CASTPEGGGYSGNTIYF	TGTGCCAGCACCCCGGAAGGTGGGGGCTACTCTGGAAACACCATATATTTT
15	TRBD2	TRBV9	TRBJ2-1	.	CASSVGRGSYNEQFF	TGTGCCAGCAGCGTTGGGAGGGGTTCCTACAATGAGCAGTTCTTC
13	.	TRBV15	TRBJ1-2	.	CATSPGHEYGYTF	TGTGCCACCTCCCCCGGGCACGAGTATGGCTACACCTTC
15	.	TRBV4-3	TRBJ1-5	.	CASSQEGDNYQPQHF	TGCGCCAGCAGCCAAGAGGGGGACAATTATCAGCCCCAGCATTTT
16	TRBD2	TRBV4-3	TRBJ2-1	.	CASSQRIEAGENEQFF	TGCGCCAGCAGCCAACGGATTGAGGCGGGAGAAAATGAGCAGTTCTTC
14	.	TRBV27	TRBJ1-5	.	CASSLAGEGQPQHF	TGTGCCAGCAGTTTAGCCGGGGAGGGTCAGCCCCAGCATTTT
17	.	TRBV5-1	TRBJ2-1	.	CASSIRGGGFSYNEQFF	TGCGCCAGCAGCATCCGTGGAGGGGGGTTTTCCTACAATGAGCAGTTCTTC
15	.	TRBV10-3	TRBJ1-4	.	CAISESGNLNEKLFF	TGTGCCATCAGTGAGTCCGGGAATCTAAATGAAAAACTGTTTTTT
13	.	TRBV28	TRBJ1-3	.	CASIGTQGNTIYF	TGTGCCAGCATAGGGACGCAGGGAAACACCATATATTTT
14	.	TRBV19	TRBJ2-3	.	CASSIAQGTDTQYF	TGTGCCAGTAGTATAGCACAGGGCACAGATACGCAGTATTTT
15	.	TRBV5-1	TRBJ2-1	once	CASSLGQRADNEQFF	TGCGCCAGCAGCTTGGGCCAGCGGGCAGACAATGAGCAGTTCTTC
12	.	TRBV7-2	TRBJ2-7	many	CASSLVHYEQYF	TGTGCCAGCAGCTTAGTCCACTACGAGCAGTACTTC
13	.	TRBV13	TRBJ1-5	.	CASSLGVAQPQHF	TGTGCCAGCAGCTTAGGGGTTGCTCAGCCCCAGCATTTT
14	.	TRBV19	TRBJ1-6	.	CASSIQGQRSPLHF	TGTGCCAGTAGTATCCAGGGGCAACGTTCACCCCTCCACTTT
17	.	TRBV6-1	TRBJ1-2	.	CASSEGAGWGLRYGYTF	TGTGCCAGCAGTGAAGGGGCAGGGTGGGGACTACGGTATGGCTACACCTTC
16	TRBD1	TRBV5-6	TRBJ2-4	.	CASSLGGQGWMNIQYF	TGTGCCAGCAGCCTTGGGGGACAGGGGTGGATGAACATTCAGTACTTC
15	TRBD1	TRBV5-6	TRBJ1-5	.	CASSSLGQGNQPQHF	TGTGCCAGCAGCTCGCTCGGACAGGGCAATCAGCCCCAGCATTTT
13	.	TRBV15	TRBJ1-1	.	CATSRVSGTEAFF	TGTGCCACCAGCAGAGTATCGGGGACTGAAGCTTTCTTT
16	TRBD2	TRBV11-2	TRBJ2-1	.	CASSLVSSGGWDEQFF	TGTGCCAGCAGCTTAGTATCTAGCGGGGGGTGGGATGAGCAGTTCTTC
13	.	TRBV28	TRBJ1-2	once	CASSDAGVRGYTF	TGTGCCAGCAGCGATGCAGGGGTACGGGGCTACACCTTC